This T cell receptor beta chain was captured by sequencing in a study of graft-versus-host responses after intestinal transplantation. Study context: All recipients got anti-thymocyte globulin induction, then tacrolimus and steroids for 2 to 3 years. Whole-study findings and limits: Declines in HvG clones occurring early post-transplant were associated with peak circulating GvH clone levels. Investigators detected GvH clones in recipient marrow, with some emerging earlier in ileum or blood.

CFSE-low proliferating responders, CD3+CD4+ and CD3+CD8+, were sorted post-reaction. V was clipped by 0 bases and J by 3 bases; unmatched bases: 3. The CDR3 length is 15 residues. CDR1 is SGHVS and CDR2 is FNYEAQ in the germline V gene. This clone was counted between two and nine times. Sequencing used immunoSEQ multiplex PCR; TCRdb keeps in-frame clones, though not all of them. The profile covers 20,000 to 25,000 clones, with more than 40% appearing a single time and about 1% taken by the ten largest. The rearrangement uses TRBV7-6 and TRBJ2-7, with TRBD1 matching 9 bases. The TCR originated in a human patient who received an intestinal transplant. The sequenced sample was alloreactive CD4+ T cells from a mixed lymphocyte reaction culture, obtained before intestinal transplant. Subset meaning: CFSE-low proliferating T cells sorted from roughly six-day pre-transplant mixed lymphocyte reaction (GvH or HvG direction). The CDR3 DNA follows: TGTGCCAGCAGCTTAGCCGGGACAGGGTACTACGAGCAGTACTTC. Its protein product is CASSLAGTGYYEQYF.